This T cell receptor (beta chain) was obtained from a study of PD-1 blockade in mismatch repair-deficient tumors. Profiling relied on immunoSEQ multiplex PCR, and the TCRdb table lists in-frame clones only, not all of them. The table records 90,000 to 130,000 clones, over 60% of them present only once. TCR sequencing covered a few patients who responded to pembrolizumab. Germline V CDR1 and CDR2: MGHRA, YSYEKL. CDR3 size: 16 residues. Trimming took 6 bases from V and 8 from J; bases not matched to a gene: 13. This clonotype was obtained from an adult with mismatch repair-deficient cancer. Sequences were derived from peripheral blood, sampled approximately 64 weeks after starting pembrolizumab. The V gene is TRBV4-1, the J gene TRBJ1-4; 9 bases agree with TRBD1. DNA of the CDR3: TGCGCCAGCAGGCAGACTAACAGGGGGCGTGGAGAAAAACTGTTTTTT. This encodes CASRQTNRGRGEKLFF.